This T cell receptor (beta chain) originates from a study of blood T cell repertoires in COVID-19. The repertoire was sequenced with immunoSEQ multiplex PCR; TCRdb's copy has only in-frame clones and lacks some. The data contain some 330,000 clones, around nine tenths of them seen just once; the ten biggest clones take up roughly 4.1%. The CDR3 runs to 15 residues. The germline gives CDR1 LNHNV, CDR2 YYDKDF (reference sequence). The V and J ends lost 5 bases and 4 bases respectively, with 14 bases between them. Input material: peripheral blood. The V gene is TRBV15, the J gene TRBJ2-2, with a weak D call TRBD2 (5 bases). This receptor was taken from a woman in her fifties or sixties with active or convalescent COVID-19. CDR3 sequence reads: CATSEGVIGTGELFF. The CDR3 coding sequence is TGTGCCACCAGCGAGGGTGTAATCGGCACCGGGGAGCTGTTTTTT.